This T cell receptor beta chain was sequenced in a study of radiation and T cells in renal cell carcinoma (dated by TCRdb to 2020 to 2021). Study-wide context: The samples were drawn from a clinical trial, where primary renal cell carcinomas were treated with 15 Gy of stereotactic body radiation therapy and then removed by nephrectomy 4 weeks afterward. In total, 50 or so samples underwent TCR beta sequencing: roughly 25 tumors plus 27 peripheral blood samples. A total of roughly 4 million unique CDR3 nucleotide sequences, encoding 2,658,974 unique CDR3 amino acid sequences, were found across all 50 or so samples.

Following the manufacturer's recommendations, the immunoSEQ kit was used to generate TCR beta libraries from genomic DNA. For library preparation, a first multiplex PCR was performed with proprietary primers, followed by a second PCR in which unique barcodes were added, and bead cleanups were performed after each round. Each sample batch included a kit-provided positive control reaction and a negative control reaction. The final libraries were assessed on an Agilent 4200 TapeStation D1000 ScreenTape, pooled by volume, and quantified by qPCR. Sequencing was performed on an Illumina NextSeq500 using a MidOutput 150-cycle cartridge, with 156 Read1 cycles, 15 Index1 cycles, and the kit custom primers. The pooled library was loaded at 0.8 to 1 pM with a roughly 20% PhiX control spike-in. Regarding the original processing steps: The vendor-processed data were analyzed in R, and a clonotype was defined as all T cells that share the same CDR3 nucleotide sequence. In the clone abundance analyses, frequencies in each sample were normalized to that sample's 10,000 most abundant clones. Before analysis, public T cell clones were removed, and these numbered fewer than six per sample on average. An abundance difference of at least 32-fold between compartments was the criterion for calling clonotypes tumor-enriched or baseline blood-enriched. A beta-binomial differential abundance model was used to identify clonotypes that were expanded or contracted between blood time points. Similarity between tumor and blood repertoires was quantified using the Baroni-Urbani and Buser coefficient, and groups were compared with two-tailed Wilcoxon tests in R. Not all clones reach the TCRdb copy of this immuneACCESS table, which keeps in-frame sequences only. Checked studies attribute under half of the gap to unresolved V genes and leave the rest unexplained. Clonal size and the V and J genes are those of that table, whereas D and trimming came from the DNA. For this sample there are about 91,000 clones; roughly four fifths appear just once. The ten largest clones take up around 5.8% of the sample.

Points the paper makes about the study in general: Changes in the blood repertoire were not tracked past 4 weeks after treatment. With a single-armed trial design, the study had no way to address how radiation dose or scheduling affects the TCR repertoire. In blood, the top tumor clonotypes increased from baseline to 2 weeks after radiation and then shrank by 4 weeks, which suggests a temporary expansion of tumor-resident clones. Because pretreatment tumor biopsies were not available, the baseline intratumoral presence of clonotypes could not be determined.

A remark on this clone: It lacks a known antigen. No base-level quality is on record; no much larger clone is a single base apart.

The label giving this sample's time point can be read as: baseline pretreatment blood. The sample's treatment or condition label, decoded: 15 Gy SBRT to primary tumor, nephrectomy 4 weeks later. Serial peripheral blood from radiation-treated patients was sampled at baseline, 2 weeks and 4 weeks after SBRT to track tumor-enriched clonotypes. Every patient's renal cell carcinoma showed clear cell pathology. Genomic DNA for TCR sequencing was prepared using the QIAamp DNA Blood Mini Kit (Qiagen). The analyses included only samples that passed all quality control checks. The germline V gene sets CDR1 to MDHEN and CDR2 to SYDVKM. Its CDR3 holds 15 amino acids, cysteine through phenylalanine. The entry retains the CDR3 DNA only, 45 bases that are in frame from base 1. Trimming leaves V shorter by 5 bases and J shorter by 5 bases, with the junction holding 12 bases beyond the gene matches.

The sample in question was blood, obtained from a patient whose treatment included radiotherapy and nephrectomy. The chain joins TRBV28 to TRBJ2-7; TRBD2 matches 7 bases in the middle. The TCR originated in a man aged 60 to 69 with renal cell carcinoma. Here is the DNA: TGTGCCAGCAGTGCCCCCGGCGGGAGAAGGCACGAGCAGTACTTC. Translation gives CASSAPGGRRHEQYF.